This TCR beta chain is drawn from a study of blood T cell repertoires in COVID-19. Across the study: Samples representing acute and convalescent COVID-19 were sourced from the United States, Italy and Spain. T cells, B-cell-depleted T cells, or PBMCs provided the cDNA or gDNA that served as material.

Trimming removed 3 bases at V and 5 bases at J, with 4 bases between. The CDR3 spans 12 residues. CDR1 is LNHNV, CDR2 YYDKDF, per germline (reference sequence). Per the authors' pipeline: Cell counts per sample came from amplifying reference gene primers. The protocol was immunoSEQ multiplex PCR, while the TCRdb copy is restricted to in-frame clones and leaves out a portion. V and J calls and clone size are given by that table; D and trimming were obtained from the DNA. The sample records around 110,000 clones, approximately 80% being singletons. This clone was counted a few times. Sequencing was done on a sample of peripheral blood. This chain uses TRBV15 with TRBJ2-2; no reliable D call. This TCR derives from a woman aged 55-70 years with acute or convalescent COVID-19. CDR3 sequence reads: CATSSVTGELFF. CDR3 bases: TGTGCCACCAGCAGTGTAACCGGGGAGCTGTTTTTT.